These 22 T cell receptor beta chains came from one sample sequenced in a study of OX40 agonist ivuxolimab in advanced cancers. Sequencing was performed with immunoSEQ multiplex PCR; in TCRdb, only in-frame clones are kept and a portion is missing. Of roughly 90,000 clones listed, approximately 91% were seen once; the top ten hold under 0.35%. The source was CD4+ or CD8+ T cells sorted from blood, collected in a trial of the OX40 agonist ivuxolimab. The source is an adult with an advanced solid tumor such as melanoma, head and neck, liver or kidney cancer.

The chain's CDR3 is CASSQDGTGNTEAFF. The CDR3 DNA reads TGCGCCAGCAGCCAAGATGGGACAGGGAACACTGAAGCTTTCTTT. This chain connects TRBV4-1 to TRBJ1-1, with 8 bases fitting TRBD1. The CDR3 covers 15 residues. V trimming: 0 bases; J trimming: 1 base; junction bases outside the gene matches: 1. Germline-derived CDR1 and CDR2 are MGHRA and YSYEKL.

The rearrangement links TRBV7-2 to TRBJ1-3; no clear D. The V and J ends lost 6 bases and 4 bases respectively, with 10 bases between them. Germline V gene data show CDR1 as SGHTA and CDR2 as FQGNSA. This CDR3 spans 13 amino acids. The CDR3: CASSPNGGNTIYF. In DNA, the CDR3 is TGTGCCAGCAGTCCGAATGGGGGAAACACCATATATTTT.

This clone was detected once. The chain joins TRBV9 to TRBJ2-3, with TRBD2 matching over 11 bases. Trimming cost V 4 bases and J 0 bases; bases outside gene matches: 4. The CDR3 loop spans 16 amino acids. CDR1 and CDR2 (germline): SGDLS, YYNGEE. The CDR3 region has the DNA TGTGCCAGCAGCAGATTAGCGGGAGGGAGCACAGATACGCAGTATTTT. Its protein product is CASSRLAGGSTDTQYF.

The chain recombines TRBV5-4 with TRBJ1-1, with D perhaps matching TRBD1 (5 bases). This CDR3 is built from 16 residues. V lost 0 bases to trimming and J lost 1 base, with 13 bases between them. Germline CDR1 SGHNT, CDR2 YYREEE (reference sequence). In nucleotides, the CDR3 is TGTGCCAGCAGCTTGGGGGCCGGGACCACGAACACTGAAGCTTTCTTT. This codes for CASSLGAGTTNTEAFF.

This clone was seen just once. The V and J genes are TRBV13 and TRBJ2-7, with 10 bases matching TRBD2. The V and J ends lost 4 bases and 3 bases, in that order; junction bases with no gene match: 6. The CDR3 extends over 15 amino acids. CDR1 is PRHDT and CDR2 is FYEKMQ in the germline V gene (reference sequence). The CDR3 spells CASSWTAGGFYEQYF. As DNA, the CDR3 is TGTGCCAGCAGCTGGACAGCGGGAGGGTTCTACGAGCAGTACTTC.

This chain connects TRBV18 to TRBJ2-3; TRBD1 is a possible D gene (6 bases). V lost 3 bases to trimming and J lost 4 bases, with 17 bases between them. The V gene's germline CDR1 is KGHSH and CDR2 LQKENI. The CDR3 runs 16 residues. The CDR3 coding sequence is TGTGCCAGCTCACCTGGTGGGGGCCGGTTGGCAGATACGCAGTATTTT. Translating it yields CASSPGGGRLADTQYF.

This chain links TRBV27 with TRBJ2-7; TRBD2 might be the D (6 bases). V lost 9 bases, J lost 1 base, and 19 bases lay in between. CDR1 MNHEY and CDR2 SMNVEV come from the germline V gene (reference sequence). The CDR3 contains 15 residues. This CDR3 reads CARLEWGVRSYEQYF. CDR3 nucleotide sequence: TGTGCCAGGCTAGAATGGGGGGTCAGGTCCTACGAGCAGTACTTC.

The genes are TRBV6-5 and TRBJ1-5, with 7 bases fitting TRBD1. There are 15 residues in the CDR3. From germline, CDR1 is MNHEY and CDR2 SVGAGI. V gave up 7 bases and J gave up 5 bases; unmatched junction bases: 11. The DNA of the CDR3 is TGTGCCAGCAACATACTAAGGGACAGCCATCAGCCCCAGCATTTT. Translation: CASNILRDSHQPQHF.

The rearrangement links TRBV6-1 to TRBJ1-4; 10 bases are shared with TRBD1. V gave up 6 bases and J gave up 5 bases; unmatched junction bases: 3. From germline, CDR1 is MNHNS and CDR2 SASEGT. This CDR3 spans 14 amino acids. CDR3 residues: CASREGQGNEKLFF. The CDR3 region has the DNA TGTGCCAGCAGGGAGGGACAGGGGAATGAAAAACTGTTTTTT.

The rearrangement links TRBV15 to TRBJ2-7; 11 positions agree with TRBD2. Germline V gene data show CDR1 as LNHNV and CDR2 as YYDKDF (reference sequence). Germline trimming cut 3 bases from V and 3 bases from J; bases unmatched to any gene: 7. The CDR3 runs 16 residues. The CDR3 is CATSSDLAGGHYEQYF. The CDR3 nucleotides read TGTGCCACCAGCAGTGATCTAGCGGGAGGTCACTACGAGCAGTACTTC.

As DNA, the CDR3 is TGTGCCAGCAGCTTAATGGGTGACACTGAAGCTTTCTTT. Translating gives CASSLMGDTEAFF. The gene calls are TRBV11-3 and TRBJ1-1; D call uncertain. This CDR3 contains 13 residues. V was cut by 2 bases and J by 3 bases, with 7 bases left in between. Germline V gene data show CDR1 as SGHNT and CDR2 as YENEEA.

The rearrangement links TRBV9 to TRBJ1-2, with a tentative D call TRBD1 (6 bases). CDR1 and CDR2 (germline): SGDLS, YYNGEE. V was pared by 4 bases and J by 7 bases, with 20 bases between. CDR3 length equals 15 residues. CDR3 sequence (DNA): TGTGCCAGCAGCCCCGGGGGCGGCAGGGGCTTTGGCTACACCTTC. Its protein product is CASSPGGGRGFGYTF.

As DNA, the CDR3 is TGTGCCAGCAGCCGGACTAGCGGCTCCTACAATGAGCAGTTCTTC. It yields the protein CASSRTSGSYNEQFF. The chain has TRBV5-6 and TRBJ2-1; TRBD2 aligns across 10 bases. The CDR3 length is 15 residues. The V gene end was trimmed by 4 bases and the J gene end by 0 bases; junction bases not matched to a gene: 1. Germline CDR1 and CDR2: SGHDT and YYEEEE.

The gene calls are TRBV7-2 and TRBJ2-5; TRBD1 aligns across 10 bases. Looked up from germline, CDR1 is SGHTA and CDR2 is FQGNSA. The CDR3 contains 16 residues. Germline trimming cut 5 bases from V and 1 base from J; bases unmatched to any gene: 7. CDR3 nucleotide sequence: TGTGCCAGCAGCACCCGGACAGGGGGGTTCCAAGAGACCCAGTACTTC. It yields the protein CASSTRTGGFQETQYF. The whole variable domain, remainder taken from reference TRBV7-2 and TRBJ2-5, is GAGVSQSPSNKVTEKGKDVELRCDPISGHTALYWYRQSLGQGLEFLIYFQGNSAPDKSGLPSDRFSAERTGGSVSTLTIQRTQQEDSAVYLCASSTRTGGFQETQYFGPGTRLLVL.

The V and J genes are TRBV19 and TRBJ2-1; 7 bases align to TRBD1. Germline assignment: CDR1 LNHDA and CDR2 SQIVND (reference sequence). V trimming: 9 bases; J trimming: 2 bases; junction bases outside the gene matches: 4. This CDR3 spans 13 amino acids. CDR3 loop: CASAGTAYNEQFF. The CDR3 coding sequence is TGTGCCAGCGCCGGGACAGCCTACAATGAGCAGTTCTTC.

The V call is TRBV7-9, the J call TRBJ2-1; D is ambiguous. The V gene lost 0 bases and the J gene lost 9 bases, with 9 bases spanning the gap. Germline V gene lookup returns CDR1 SEHNR and CDR2 FQNEAQ (reference sequence). This CDR3 spans 13 amino acids. The CDR3 protein is CASSLAGQGEQFF. The CDR3 DNA reads as TGTGCCAGCAGCTTAGCTGGTCAAGGTGAGCAGTTCTTC.

The chain couples TRBV4-2 to TRBJ1-1; D unclear. The CDR3 runs 14 residues. V was pared by 3 bases and J by 7 bases, with 15 bases between. The germline V gene encodes CDR1 LGHNA and CDR2 YNFKEQ. The CDR3 coding sequence is TGTGCCAGCAGCCATGGACGAGCTTCGGGTGAAGCTTTCTTT. It yields the protein CASSHGRASGEAFF.

The chain employs TRBV18 and TRBJ2-7, with 9 positions matching TRBD1. The trim removed 3 bases at V and 0 bases at J, leaving 6 bases unmatched. CDR3 length equals 16 residues. Germline CDR1 and CDR2: KGHSH and LQKENI. The CDR3, as DNA: TGTGCCAGCTCACCTCCGGGACAGGGTTCCTCCTACGAGCAGTACTTC. As protein: CASSPPGQGSSYEQYF.

The rearrangement uses TRBV18 and TRBJ2-3; 9 nucleotides line up with TRBD1. The CDR3 consists of 14 residues. Per the germline V gene, CDR1 is KGHSH and CDR2 is LQKENI. The J segment lost 5 bases and the V segment lost 6 bases, leaving 6 bases of the junction unmatched. CDR3 DNA sequence: TGTGCCAGCTCCCTTGGGACAGGGAGAGATACGCAGTATTTT. As protein: CASSLGTGRDTQYF.

This chain uses TRBV7-7 with TRBJ2-1; D may be TRBD2 (6 bases). Trimming removed 6 bases at V and 0 bases at J, with 15 bases between. CDR1 and CDR2 from the germline V gene are SSHAT and FNYEAQ (reference sequence). CDR3 length: 16 residues. CDR3 residues: CASSPSSASSYNEQFF. The CDR3 coding sequence is TGTGCCAGCAGTCCATCTAGCGCGAGCTCCTACAATGAGCAGTTCTTC.

The V and J genes are TRBV4-1 and TRBJ2-5; no firm D call. The CDR3 runs 15 residues. Germline V CDR1 and CDR2: MGHRA, YSYEKL. Trimming left V 1 base short and J 1 base short, with 10 bases between. CDR3 sequence: CASSQAWVAQETQYF. For the CDR3, the DNA is TGCGCCAGCAGCCAAGCGTGGGTGGCCCAAGAGACCCAGTACTTC.

The rearrangement links TRBV6-1 to TRBJ2-7, with 10 nucleotides matching TRBD1. The length of the CDR3 is 15 residues. Germline trimming cut 4 bases from V and 1 base from J; bases unmatched to any gene: 4. In germline, CDR1 is MNHNS, CDR2 SASEGT. CDR3 coding DNA: TGTGCCAGCAGTGGATCGGACAGGGGGTCCTACGAGCAGTACTTC. Amino acid sequence: CASSGSDRGSYEQYF.